The 6 T cell receptor beta chains below all came from one sample that was sequenced in a study of CD8 T cells in ankylosing spondylitis. Each CDR3 protein gets one entry after TCRdb re-called the 5' RACE reads with MiXCR. The data contain fewer than 550,000 distinct CDR3 sequences, under 5.5% of them singletons. Study conclusions and caveats: Typical of ankylosing spondylitis blood, it appeared, was a TCR beta motif of seven to nine highly homologous variants.

Their cognate antigens are unknown. The material sequenced was blood, either unsorted or a sorted T cell fraction (not recorded which). Every receptor here comes from a male donor with ankylosing spondylitis.

This clonotype has at least ten counts. V usage is TRBV6-2 or TRBV6-3 and J usage is TRBJ2-1; no definite D call. This CDR3 is built from 13 residues. Germline CDR1 reads MNHEY; CDR2 reads SVGEGT. Trimming left V 3 bases short and J 9 bases short, with 12 bases between. CDR3 coding DNA: TGTGCCAGCAGTTATGTTCCTCGCGGTGAGCAGTTCTTC. The encoded protein is CASSYVPRGEQFF.

This clonotype was found a few times. The genes are TRBV29-1 and TRBJ2-1; 12 bases fit TRBD1. The germline V gene encodes CDR1 SQVTM and CDR2 ANQGSEA. The CDR3 runs to 13 residues. Losses at the gene ends were 7 bases for V and 8 bases for J; bases not matched to a gene: 6. The CDR3 spells CSAGTGGRYEQFF. The DNA for the CDR3 is TGCAGCGCCGGGACAGGGGGCCGTTATGAGCAGTTCTTC.

This clonotype was counted many times. The chain links TRBV6-2 or TRBV6-3 to TRBJ2-1, with D possibly being TRBD1 or TRBD2 (5 bases each). The V and J ends lost 0 bases and 1 base respectively, with 22 bases between them. The germline gives CDR1 MNHEY, CDR2 SVGEGT. The CDR3 extends over 20 amino acids. The chain's CDR3 is CASSYSIGRQRRRSYNEQFF. DNA for the CDR3: TGTGCCAGCAGTTACTCGATAGGGCGACAGCGGAGGAGATCCTACAATGAGCAGTTCTTC.

This clonotype was recorded many times. This chain uses TRBV10-3 with TRBJ1-6, with D perhaps TRBD1 (6 bases). Germline loops: CDR1 ENHRY, CDR2 SYGVKD. CDR3 length equals 14 residues. Trimming pared 3 bases from V and 7 bases from J, leaving 10 bases between. CDR3 residues: CAISDRGGNSPLHF. For the CDR3, the DNA is TGTGCCATCAGTGACAGGGGAGGAAATTCACCCCTCCACTTT.

This clonotype was picked up many times. This chain connects TRBV4-1 to TRBJ1-1; D is uncertain. Trimming pared 6 bases from V and 4 bases from J, leaving 18 bases between. Germline assignment: CDR1 MGHRA and CDR2 YSYEKL. This CDR3 is built from 15 residues. The CDR3 DNA is TGCGCCAGCAGACCTTGGCACAGCCGCCCCACTGAAGCTTTCTTT. Translation gives CASRPWHSRPTEAFF.

The sample holds many counts of this clonotype. The rearrangement links TRBV9 to TRBJ1-2; a possible D gene is TRBD1 (5 bases). Germline CDR1 and CDR2: SGDLS and YYNGEE. The length of the CDR3 is 14 residues. V gave up 4 bases and J gave up 7 bases, with 17 bases separating them. The CDR3, as DNA: TGTGCCAGCAGCCCTCGTAGGGCAGGGTCTGGCTACACCTTC. Amino acid sequence: CASSPRRAGSGYTF.